This is a list of T cell receptor beta chains from one sample in a study of T-cell memory formation after mild COVID-19. TCRdb fed the 5' RACE reads into MiXCR, producing one record per CDR3 protein. The profile covers 390,000 or so distinct CDR3 sequences, with 16% appearing a single time and about 22% taken by the ten largest. The sequencing input was PBMCs or a T cell subset sorted from them (not recorded which). The source of these receptors is a young man who had mild COVID-19 (a few samples of this study predate the infection). Cell type and time point are not known. CDR3s include the opening cysteine and the closing phenylalanine or tryptophan. The D gene is left open where the match is weak. Clone size is stated in some rows and not others, as once, few, many or a class when expanded.

cdr3_aa	cdr3_nt	j_call	d_call	clone_size	v_call	cdr3_length
CASRDGPSYEQYF	TGTGCCAGCAGGGATGGGCCTTCCTACGAGCAGTACTTC	TRBJ2-7	-	-	TRBV2	13
CASSQEVAVTGELFF	TGCGCCAGCAGCCAAGAGGTGGCCGTCACCGGGGAGCTGTTTTTT	TRBJ2-2	-	many	TRBV4-1	15
CASNPGQGAFTDTQYF	TGTGCCAGCAACCCGGGACAGGGGGCTTTCACAGATACGCAGTATTTT	TRBJ2-3	TRBD1	-	TRBV12-3/TRBV12-4	16
CSASGGANTGELFF	TGCAGTGCTAGCGGGGGCGCGAACACCGGGGAGCTGTTTTTT	TRBJ2-2	-	few	TRBV20-1	14
CASKEPRVGDTEAFF	TGCGCCAGCAAGGAACCTCGCGTAGGGGACACTGAAGCTTTCTTT	TRBJ1-1	-	many	TRBV5-1	15
CASSSGLETQYF	TGTGCCAGCAGCTCCGGATTGGAGACCCAGTACTTC	TRBJ2-5	-	many	TRBV7-2	12
CASSLDRGPRAFF	TGTGCCAGCAGCCTAGACAGGGGGCCCCGAGCTTTCTTT	TRBJ1-1	TRBD1	-	TRBV7-2	13
CAQGGGNTEAFF	TGTGCCCAAGGGGGAGGGAACACTGAAGCTTTCTTT	TRBJ1-1	-	few	TRBV30	12
CASSQGVRGRIDEQFF	TGCGCCAGCAGCCAAGGTGTCAGGGGGCGCATCGATGAGCAGTTCTTC	TRBJ2-1	TRBD1	few	TRBV4-1	16
CASSQESNGGKLFF	TGTGCCAGCAGCCAAGAGTCGAACGGAGGAAAACTGTTTTTT	TRBJ1-4	-	many	TRBV3-1	14
CASSLQAGNQPQHF	TGTGCCAGCAGTTTGCAGGCGGGGAATCAGCCCCAGCATTTT	TRBJ1-5	-	many	TRBV12-3/TRBV12-4	14
CASSLLAQFSETQYF	TGTGCCAGCTCACTGCTAGCGCAGTTCTCAGAGACCCAGTACTTC	TRBJ2-5	-	-	TRBV18	15
CASSRTIAGAGDTQYF	TGTGCCAGCAGCCGAACAATAGCGGGGGCTGGAGATACGCAGTATTTT	TRBJ2-3	TRBD2	-	TRBV7-6	16
CASSVMDKQETQYF	TGTGCCAGCAGCGTAATGGACAAACAAGAGACCCAGTACTTC	TRBJ2-5	-	-	TRBV9	14
CASSQGGVGNTEAFF	TGTGCCAGCAGCCAAGGCGGTGTTGGGAACACTGAAGCTTTCTTT	TRBJ1-1	-	few	TRBV3-1	15
CSARDHERGYTDTQYF	TGCAGTGCTAGAGATCACGAGCGGGGCTACACAGATACGCAGTATTTT	TRBJ2-3	TRBD2	-	TRBV20-1	16
CASSLALAGSTDTQYF	TGCGCCAGCAGCTTGGCACTAGCGGGGAGCACAGATACGCAGTATTTT	TRBJ2-3	TRBD2	many	TRBV5-1	16
CASSLLNGEAFF	TGTGCCAGCAGTTTATTAAATGGTGAAGCTTTCTTT	TRBJ1-1	-	many	TRBV12-3/TRBV12-4	12
CASRGLSGGRSYNEQFF	TGTGCCAGCAGGGGACTCAGTGGCGGTAGGTCCTACAATGAGCAGTTCTTC	TRBJ2-1	-	-	TRBV11-2	17
CATSRVGAANTQYF	TGTGCCACCAGCAGAGTGGGGGCAGCTAATACGCAGTATTTT	TRBJ2-3	-	-	TRBV15	14
CASRPGHGSYNEQFF	TGTGCCAGCAGGCCGGGACATGGGTCCTACAATGAGCAGTTCTTC	TRBJ2-1	-	-	TRBV6-2/TRBV6-3	15
CASSSQTAASYEQYF	TGTGCCAGCAGCTCCCAGACGGCGGCCTCCTACGAGCAGTACTTC	TRBJ2-7	-	few	TRBV7-2	15
CASSLKGVSSYNEQFF	TGCGCCAGCAGCTTGAAGGGGGTTAGCTCCTACAATGAGCAGTTCTTC	TRBJ2-1	-	few	TRBV5-1	16
CASNKQIMNTEAFF	TGTGCCAGCAACAAACAGATAATGAACACTGAAGCTTTCTTT	TRBJ1-1	-	few	TRBV6-2/TRBV6-3	14
CASSRGLTPQHF	TGTGCCAGCAGCCGTGGACTTACGCCCCAGCATTTT	TRBJ1-5	-	many	TRBV5-5	12
CASSSSGQGYNEQFF	TGTGCCAGCAGCTCCTCCGGACAGGGTTACAATGAGCAGTTCTTC	TRBJ2-1	TRBD1	few	TRBV7-9	15
CASSVRTGRNSPLHF	TGTGCCAGCAGCGTCAGGACAGGGAGGAATTCACCCCTCCACTTT	TRBJ1-6	TRBD1	few	TRBV7-9	15
CASSISGSQPQHF	TGTGCCAGTAGTATTTCCGGGAGTCAGCCCCAGCATTTT	TRBJ1-5	-	many	TRBV19	13
CASSLTSPQGNEQFF	TGTGCCAGCAGCCTGACCTCGCCCCAGGGAAATGAGCAGTTCTTC	TRBJ2-1	-	-	TRBV7-8	15
CASSATPGQGHQPQHF	TGTGCCAGCAGTGCGACCCCGGGACAGGGCCATCAGCCCCAGCATTTT	TRBJ1-5	TRBD1	-	TRBV6-5	16
CASSVDGNTGELFF	TGTGCCAGCAGTGTTGACGGGAACACCGGGGAGCTGTTTTTT	TRBJ2-2	-	few	TRBV6-1	14
CSAETDSNQPQHF	TGCAGTGCGGAGACCGATAGCAATCAGCCCCAGCATTTT	TRBJ1-5	-	-	TRBV20-1	13
CSEGHLYGYTF	TGCAGTGAGGGACATCTTTATGGCTACACCTTC	TRBJ1-2	-	many	TRBV20-1	11
CASSPSALAASDTQYF	TGTGCCAGCAGCCCGTCGGCCCTAGCTGCCTCAGATACGCAGTATTTT	TRBJ2-3	-	few	TRBV11-2	16
CASSFFRALSYEQYF	TGTGCCAGCAGCTTCTTCCGGGCCCTCTCCTACGAGCAGTACTTC	TRBJ2-7	-	few	TRBV5-6	15
CASSLGLAGRDSPLHF	TGTGCCAGCAGCCTGGGACTCGCTGGGAGAGATTCACCCCTCCACTTT	TRBJ1-6	-	-	TRBV7-2	16
CASSPRLAGLVTQYF	TGTGCCAGCAGCCCCCGCCTAGCGGGATTGGTGACCCAGTACTTC	TRBJ2-5	TRBD2	few	TRBV7-8	15
CASSFLATQETQYF	TGTGCCAGCAGCTTCCTAGCCACCCAAGAGACCCAGTACTTC	TRBJ2-5	-	few	TRBV13	14
CASSWRIGGTEAFF	TGTGCCAGCAGCTGGAGAATAGGGGGCACTGAAGCTTTCTTT	TRBJ1-1	-	-	TRBV5-8	14
CASSPGLAGWTGELFF	TGCGCCAGCAGCCCAGGACTAGCAGGTTGGACCGGGGAGCTGTTTTTT	TRBJ2-2	TRBD2	-	TRBV4-1	16
CASSILPGSYNEQFF	TGTGCCAGTAGTATTCTCCCGGGCTCCTACAATGAGCAGTTCTTC	TRBJ2-1	-	-	TRBV19	15
CASSLVTGWQLNYGYTF	TGTGCCAGCAGCTTAGTGACAGGGTGGCAGCTAAACTATGGCTACACCTTC	TRBJ1-2	TRBD1	-	TRBV7-9	17
CASSQSSGGKGYNEQFF	TGCGCCAGCAGCCAGTCTAGCGGGGGGAAGGGCTACAATGAGCAGTTCTTC	TRBJ2-1	TRBD2	-	TRBV4-1	17
CASGLVVPGQMRNEQFF	TGTGCTAGTGGTTTGGTAGTCCCGGGACAGATGCGGAATGAGCAGTTCTTC	TRBJ2-1	TRBD1	-	TRBV12-5	17
CASSQDFRRNTGLYF	TGCGCCAGCAGCCAAGATTTTCGGCGGAATACCGGGCTGTACTTC	TRBJ2-7	-	-	TRBV4-1	15
CASSSADPDGYGNTIYF	TGTGCCAGCAGCTCGGCTGACCCGGACGGCTACGGAAACACCATATATTTT	TRBJ1-3	-	-	TRBV7-4	17
CASSLSTLHPQFF	TGTGCCAGCAGCTTAAGTACACTGCACCCTCAGTTCTTC	TRBJ2-1	-	-	TRBV7-2	13
CSVEGQNSYEQYF	TGCAGCGTTGAGGGACAGAACTCCTACGAGCAGTACTTC	TRBJ2-7	TRBD1	-	TRBV29-1	13